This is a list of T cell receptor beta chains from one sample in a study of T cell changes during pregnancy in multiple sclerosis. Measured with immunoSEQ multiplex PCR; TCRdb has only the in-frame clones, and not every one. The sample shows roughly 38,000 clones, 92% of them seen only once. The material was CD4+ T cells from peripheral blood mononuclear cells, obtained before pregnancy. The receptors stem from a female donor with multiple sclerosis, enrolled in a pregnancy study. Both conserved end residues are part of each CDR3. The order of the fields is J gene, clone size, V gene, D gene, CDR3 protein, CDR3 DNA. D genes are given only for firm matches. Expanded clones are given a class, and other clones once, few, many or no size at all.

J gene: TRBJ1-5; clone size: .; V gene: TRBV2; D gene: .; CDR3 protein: CASRRDQPQHF; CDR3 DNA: TGTGCCAGCAGGCGGGATCAGCCCCAGCATTTT
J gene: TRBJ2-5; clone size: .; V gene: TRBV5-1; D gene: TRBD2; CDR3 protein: CASSLVSGRGETQYF; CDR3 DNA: TGCGCCAGCAGCTTGGTTAGCGGGAGAGGGGAGACCCAGTACTTC
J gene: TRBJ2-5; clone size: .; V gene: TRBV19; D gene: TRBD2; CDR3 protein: CASSTPAGGGETQYF; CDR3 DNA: TGTGCCAGTAGTACTCCAGCGGGAGGTGGAGAGACCCAGTACTTC
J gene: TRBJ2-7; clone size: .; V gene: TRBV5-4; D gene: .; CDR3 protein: CASSLEGQYEQYF; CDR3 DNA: TGTGCCAGCAGCTTGGAAGGACAATACGAGCAGTACTTC
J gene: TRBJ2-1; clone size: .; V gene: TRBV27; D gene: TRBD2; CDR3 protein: CASNFLAGSYNEQFF; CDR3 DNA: TGTGCCAGCAATTTTCTAGCGGGCTCCTACAATGAGCAGTTCTTC
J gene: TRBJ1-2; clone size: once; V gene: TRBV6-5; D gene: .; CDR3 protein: CASSYAPYSSKGYTF; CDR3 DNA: TGTGCCAGCAGTTACGCCCCATACAGTTCGAAGGGCTACACCTTC
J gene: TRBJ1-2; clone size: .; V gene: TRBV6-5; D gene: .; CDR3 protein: CASSYSGRANYGYTF; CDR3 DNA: TGTGCCAGCAGTTACTCGGGCAGGGCGAACTATGGCTACACCTTC
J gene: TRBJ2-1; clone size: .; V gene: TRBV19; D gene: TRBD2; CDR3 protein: CASSTPRGSGRTNEQFF; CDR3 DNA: TGTGCCAGTAGTACTCCCCGGGGTAGCGGGAGAACGAATGAGCAGTTCTTC
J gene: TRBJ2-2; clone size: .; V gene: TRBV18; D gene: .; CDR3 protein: CASSPLFLGATSGELFF; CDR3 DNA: TGTGCCAGCTCACCACTCTTTCTGGGGGCAACGTCAGGGGAGCTGTTTTTT
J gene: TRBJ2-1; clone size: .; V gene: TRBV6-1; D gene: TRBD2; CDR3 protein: CASIRERGNEQFF; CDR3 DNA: TGTGCCAGCATAAGGGAGCGGGGCAATGAGCAGTTCTTC
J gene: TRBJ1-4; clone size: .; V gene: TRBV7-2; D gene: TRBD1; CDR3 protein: CASSLGGQGEKLFF; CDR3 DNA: TGTGCCAGCAGCTTAGGGGGACAGGGTGAAAAACTGTTTTTT
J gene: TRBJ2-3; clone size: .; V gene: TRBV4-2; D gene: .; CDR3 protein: CASSQDGSRYTQYF; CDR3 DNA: TGTGCCAGCAGCCAAGATGGGAGCAGGTATACGCAGTATTTT
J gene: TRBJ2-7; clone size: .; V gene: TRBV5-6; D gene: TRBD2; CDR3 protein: CASSSPRERDVQYF; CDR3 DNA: TGTGCCAGCAGCTCGCCCAGGGAGCGGGATGTGCAGTACTTC
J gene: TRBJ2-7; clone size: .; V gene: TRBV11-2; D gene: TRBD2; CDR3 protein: CASSLRFRTSGIEQYF; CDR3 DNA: TGTGCCAGCAGCTTACGTTTCAGGACTAGCGGGATCGAGCAGTACTTC
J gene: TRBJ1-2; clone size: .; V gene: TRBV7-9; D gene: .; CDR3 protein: CASSFLANGAGGYTF; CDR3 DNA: TGTGCCAGCAGCTTCCTAGCGAACGGGGCGGGAGGCTACACCTTC